The T cell receptor beta chain described here comes from a study of shared clonotypes between healthy human individuals. TCRdb's table, derived via immunoSEQ multiplex PCR, lists solely in-frame clones and lacks some. The sample lists roughly 1 million clones, around 76% occurring once. As to this clone: Its antigen is undetermined.

Study findings and constraints: Few donors limited the genetic and exposure-history diversity represented.

Specimen: memory CD4+ T cells sorted from blood. Subset of the sample: CD45RA-negative fraction. This TCR was sampled from a man aged 18 to 29 in good health.

CDR3 amino acids: CASSSGHIYEKLFF. Written as DNA, the CDR3 is TGTGCCAGCAGCTCAGGCCACATTTATGAAAAACTGTTTTTT. The chain carries TRBV7-9 and TRBJ1-4; D remains ambiguous. CDR3 length equals 14 residues. V lost 4 bases and J 6 bases, leaving 12 bases between the germline ends. Per germline, CDR1 SEHNR and CDR2 FQNEAQ (reference sequence).